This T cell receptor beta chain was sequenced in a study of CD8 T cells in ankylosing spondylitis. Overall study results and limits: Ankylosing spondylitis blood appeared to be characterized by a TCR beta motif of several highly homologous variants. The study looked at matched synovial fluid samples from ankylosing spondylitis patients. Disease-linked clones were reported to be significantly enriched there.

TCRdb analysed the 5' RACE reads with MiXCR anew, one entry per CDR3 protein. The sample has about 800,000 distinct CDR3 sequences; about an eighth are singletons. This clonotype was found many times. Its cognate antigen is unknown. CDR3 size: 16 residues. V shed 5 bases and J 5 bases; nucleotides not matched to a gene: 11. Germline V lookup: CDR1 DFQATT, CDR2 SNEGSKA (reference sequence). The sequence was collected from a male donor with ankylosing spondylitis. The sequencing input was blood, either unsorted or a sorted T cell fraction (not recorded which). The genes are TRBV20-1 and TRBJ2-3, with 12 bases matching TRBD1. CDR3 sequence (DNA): TGCAGTGCTTCTCACTGGGGGACAGGGGGCATAGATACGCAGTATTTT. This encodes CSASHWGTGGIDTQYF.